Following are 18 T cell receptor beta chains from one sample sequenced in a study of blood T cells in healthy people across ages. With a J-beta primer mix and a sample-barcoded 5' primer, a second PCR ran 7 to 11 cycles. TCRdb reprocessed the 5' RACE reads with MiXCR, giving one entry per CDR3 protein. The table records more than 500,000 distinct CDR3 sequences, about a quarter of them present only once. These data also featured in a second study, about T cells of mothers and their children.

Sequencing was done on a sample of blood. These receptors all stem from a boy aged 2 to 10 in good health.

The J gene is TRBJ2-7, the V gene TRBV2, with TRBD2 matching 7 bases. This CDR3 region has 13 residues. Germline V lookup: CDR1 SNHLY, CDR2 FYNNEI. Trimming cost V 10 bases and J 7 bases; bases outside gene matches: 13. CDR3 in amino acids: CANIREADKEQYF. CDR3 DNA sequence: TGTGCCAACATCCGGGAGGCAGATAAGGAGCAGTACTTC.

The chain recombines TRBV15 with TRBJ2-3; D perhaps matches TRBD1 (6 bases). The germline V gene has CDR1 LNHNV and CDR2 YYDKDF (reference sequence). The ends were cut back, 5 bases at V and 2 bases at J, with 17 bases in the middle. This CDR3 has 16 amino acids. CDR3 nucleotides: TGTGCCACCAGCTCCCCCGGACAGCGGAACACAGATACGCAGTATTTT. It is translated as CATSSPGQRNTDTQYF.

Only a few counts were recorded for this clonotype. The rearrangement uses TRBV10-1 and TRBJ2-3; D possibly corresponds to TRBD2 (6 bases). The CDR3 spans 15 residues. V was clipped by 0 bases and J by 2 bases, with 9 bases between them. The germline V gene has CDR1 WNHNN and CDR2 SYGVQD (reference sequence). The CDR3 DNA reads as TGCGCCAGCAGTGAGTCGGGCGGGATCACAGATACGCAGTATTTT. Protein sequence: CASSESGGITDTQYF.

The gene calls are TRBV2 and TRBJ2-7; TRBD2 matches 13 bases. Germline assignment: CDR1 SNHLY and CDR2 FYNNEI. V lost 6 bases to trimming and J lost 1 base; unmatched junction nucleotides: 6. The CDR3 covers 16 residues. For the CDR3, the DNA is TGTGCCAGCAGAGCTGGACTAGCGGGAGTTTCCTACGAGCAGTACTTC. Its protein product is CASRAGLAGVSYEQYF.

Only a few counts were recorded for this clonotype. V is TRBV7-6 and J is TRBJ2-5, with D hard to call. This CDR3 is built from 14 residues. V was trimmed by 5 bases and J by 4 bases, leaving 14 bases between them. The germline gives CDR1 SGHVS, CDR2 FNYEAQ. The chain's CDR3 is CASSGVERRETQYF. The CDR3 DNA reads as TGTGCCAGCAGCGGGGTCGAGAGGCGAGAGACCCAGTACTTC. Complete variable domain (other parts from reference TRBV7-6 and TRBJ2-5): GAGVSQSPRYKVTKRGQDVALRCDPISGHVSLYWYRQALGQGPEFLTYFNYEAQQDKSGLPNDRFSAERPEGSISTLTIQRTEQRDSAMYRCASSGVERRETQYFGPGTRLLVL.

This sequence joins TRBV12-5 and TRBJ2-5, with D possibly being TRBD1 or TRBD2 (5 bases each). The J call may be mistaken, given a closer DNA end match to TRBJ2-7. Looked up from germline, CDR1 is LGHNT and CDR2 is FRNRAP. The CDR3 has 16 amino acids. CDR3 bases: TGTGCTAGTGGGGTGGCGTCCGGGACCGTTTACTACGAGCAGTACTTC. This codes for CASGVASGTVYYEQYF.

The chain uses TRBV5-1 and TRBJ2-5, with D hard to call. The assigned J gene may be wrong: the sequence end matches TRBJ2-7 better. This CDR3 has 14 residues. CDR1 SGHRS and CDR2 YFSETQ come from the germline V gene. CDR3 amino acids: CASAPGPSSYEQYF. For the CDR3, the DNA is TGCGCCAGCGCCCCAGGACCATCATCCTACGAGCAGTACTTC.

The chain employs TRBV7-9 and TRBJ2-1; D may correspond to TRBD1 or TRBD2 (6 bases each). V lost 0 bases and J 7 bases, leaving 10 bases between the germline ends. The germline CDR1 and CDR2 sequences are SEHNR and FQNEAQ (reference sequence). The CDR3 runs to 14 residues. CDR3 region: CASSLAQGGNEQFF. CDR3 bases: TGTGCCAGCAGCTTAGCACAGGGAGGTAATGAGCAGTTCTTC.

In this sample, this clonotype turned up once. The rearrangement joins TRBV29-1 to TRBJ2-1; D call uncertain. The V and J ends lost 6 bases and 0 bases respectively, with 6 bases between them. The CDR3 runs to 12 residues. Germline V gives CDR1 SQVTM, CDR2 ANQGSEA. CDR3 region: CSVHSSYNEQFF. In DNA form, the CDR3 reads TGCAGCGTACACAGCTCCTACAATGAGCAGTTCTTC.

In this sample, this clonotype turned up a few times. The chain couples TRBV7-2 to TRBJ2-5; 10 bases are a match to TRBD1. In germline, CDR1 is SGHTA, CDR2 FQGNSA. V lost 3 bases, J lost 5 bases, and 3 bases stayed unmatched. The length of the CDR3 is 14 residues. The DNA of the CDR3 is TGTGCCAGCAGCTTCGACAGGGGGCCTGAGACCCAGTACTTC. It is translated as CASSFDRGPETQYF. Supplemented by reference TRBV7-2 and TRBJ2-5, the full variable domain reads GAGVSQSPSNKVTEKGKDVELRCDPISGHTALYWYRQSLGQGLEFLIYFQGNSAPDKSGLPSDRFSAERTGGSVSTLTIQRTQQEDSAVYLCASSFDRGPETQYFGPGTRLLVL.

This clonotype was observed a single time. The chain combines TRBV19 with TRBJ1-2, with D maybe TRBD1 (5 bases). This CDR3 has 11 residues. Deletions cut 8 bases from V and 4 bases from J, with 8 bases between. In germline, CDR1 is LNHDA, CDR2 SQIVND (reference sequence). CDR3 sequence reads: CASGTFYGYTF. CDR3 nucleotides: TGTGCCAGTGGGACGTTCTATGGCTACACCTTC.

The chain uses TRBV10-3 and TRBJ1-4, with 10 bases identical to TRBD1. With 6 bases clipped from V and 6 bases from J, the junction kept 4 bases outside the gene matches. The CDR3 runs to 14 residues. Germline lookup yields CDR1 ENHRY and CDR2 SYGVKD. The chain's CDR3 is CAISSDRGDEKLFF. The CDR3 region has the DNA TGTGCCATCAGCTCGGACAGGGGGGATGAAAAACTGTTTTTT.

In its sample, this clonotype was seen a few times. Written as DNA, the CDR3 is TGTGCCAGCAGTTACCGAACAGGGCCCGTCAATGAGCAGTTCTTC. Protein sequence: CASSYRTGPVNEQFF. This chain joins TRBV6-5 and TRBJ2-1; TRBD1 might be the D (6 bases). This CDR3 has 15 residues. With 2 bases removed from V and 6 bases from J, the gap between germline ends came to 14 bases. Per the germline V gene, CDR1 is MNHEY and CDR2 is SVGAGI.

This clonotype was counted only a few times. This chain uses TRBV30 with TRBJ2-7; D gene uncertain. This CDR3 comprises 12 residues. The germline V gene has CDR1 GTSNPN and CDR2 SVGIG (reference sequence). The V end was cut by 2 bases, the J end by 3 bases, with 8 bases between. The CDR3 loop is CAWSTSNYEQYF. The CDR3 nucleotides are TGTGCCTGGAGTACATCGAACTACGAGCAGTACTTC.

The chain joins TRBV20-1 to TRBJ2-2; 10 nucleotides align to TRBD2. Germline CDR1 is DFQATT and CDR2 is SNEGSKA (reference sequence). The V and J ends lost 2 bases and 4 bases, in that order; junction bases with no gene match: 4. The CDR3 has 15 amino acids. CDR3 sequence (DNA): TGCAGTGCTAGACTAGCGGGGGTCCGCACCGGGGAGCTGTTTTTT. Amino acids: CSARLAGVRTGELFF.

This clonotype appeared many times. The genes are TRBV6-6 and TRBJ2-5; either TRBD1 or TRBD2 may fit D (5 bases each). CDR3 length: 15 amino acids. Trimming left V 2 bases short and J 2 bases short, with 12 bases between. Germline V CDR1 and CDR2: MNHNY, SVGAGI (reference sequence). The CDR3 DNA is TGTGCCAGCAGTTACGCTTTTGAGGGGCAAGAGACCCAGTACTTC. It yields the protein CASSYAFEGQETQYF.

The V call is TRBV21-1, the J call TRBJ2-1; TRBD1 is taken as the D call from the table, unchecked against the DNA. TRBV21-1 is described as a pseudogene. This CDR3 is built from 17 residues. CDR3 loop: CASSGADASSSYNEQFF. The DNA for the CDR3 is TGTGCCAGCAGCGGGGCGGATGCTAGCAGCTCCTACAATGAGCAGTTCTTC.

The rearrangement uses TRBV7-3 and TRBJ2-3; 8 bases map to TRBD2. J gave up 6 bases and V 1 base, and 6 bases lay outside the gene matches. Germline V gene sequence: CDR1 SGHTA, CDR2 FQGTGA. This CDR3 has 15 amino acids. The CDR3 sequence is CASSLSGTSSDTQYF. Here the CDR3 DNA reads TGTGCCAGCAGCTTAAGCGGGACTAGTTCGGATACGCAGTATTTT.